Presented here are 19 T cell receptor beta chains from one specimen sequenced in a study of T-cell reconstitution after alpha-beta-depleted transplantation in children (TCRdb year 2016). The sample's treatment or condition, from its label and the paper: allogeneic hematopoietic cell transplantation with graft depleted of TCRalphabeta T cells and CD19 B cells. Preparation of the library involved PCR. Sequencing relied on an Illumina HiSeq 2500. TCR library preparation used molecular barcoding, with unique molecular identifiers applied to normalize quantification of the TCRbeta repertoire. TCRdb handled the public reads itself, with Q25 trimming in fastp and clone calling in MiXCR, and kept productive beta chains. Records with the same CDR3 protein are collapsed into one entry carrying the most frequent genes and DNA. In this sample the table shows approximately 980,000 distinct CDR3 sequences, about 31% of which occur a single time. Clones ranked in the top ten supply under 30% of the sample.

Source: PBMCs, mostly from graft donor cells, taken 360 days after TCRalphabeta/CD19-depleted stem cell transplant. These receptors all come from a boy in the first two years of life who had a stem cell transplant for SCID, so the T cells may come from the graft donor.

This sequence joins TRBV2 and TRBJ2-1; the match to TRBD2 covers 9 bases. Per germline, CDR1 SNHLY and CDR2 FYNNEI. J lost 2 bases, V lost 5 bases, and 7 bases had no gene match. The CDR3 has 16 residues. For the CDR3, the DNA is TGTGCCAGCAGTCACTTAGCGGGGGCTCCCTACAATGAGCAGTTCTTC. It codes for CASSHLAGAPYNEQFF.

The V call is TRBV7-8, the J call TRBJ1-1, with unresolved D. The CDR3 consists of 13 residues. The germline V gene has CDR1 SGHVS and CDR2 FQNEAQ. Trimming stripped 7 bases from V and 1 base from J, with 10 bases between. DNA of the CDR3: TGTGCCAGCAACCCCTGGGCGAACACTGAAGCTTTCTTT. It yields the protein CASNPWANTEAFF.

In this sample, this clonotype turned up a few times. The chain combines TRBV10-3 with TRBJ2-5; possible D gene TRBD2, 6 bases. Germline V gene lookup returns CDR1 ENHRY and CDR2 SYGVKD. The V end was cut by 2 bases, the J end by 2 bases, with 15 bases between. This CDR3 is 16 amino acids long. The CDR3 DNA reads as TGTGCCATCAGTGAGCAACCAGGGAGGCGACAAGAGACCCAGTACTTC. This translates into CAISEQPGRRQETQYF.

The chain has TRBV5-1 and TRBJ2-3; D possibly corresponds to TRBD2 (6 bases). The V end was cut by 1 base, the J end by 0 bases, with 9 bases between. The CDR3 runs 15 residues. From germline, CDR1 is SGHRS and CDR2 YFSETQ. In DNA, the CDR3 is TGCGCCAGCAGCTTGAAGGGGACTAGCACAGATACGCAGTATTTT. This codes for CASSLKGTSTDTQYF.

This clonotype was picked up a small number of times. The chain couples TRBV28 to TRBJ2-7, with 7 nucleotides matching TRBD1. The CDR3 covers 14 residues. Germline loops: CDR1 MDHEN, CDR2 SYDVKM. The V and J ends lost 7 bases and 4 bases, in that order; junction bases with no gene match: 10. CDR3 sequence (DNA): TGTGCCAGCACACCGGGACAGACGATATACGAGCAGTACTTC. It translates to CASTPGQTIYEQYF. Looking up the rest from reference TRBV28 and TRBJ2-7 gives the full variable domain: DVKVTQSSRYLVKRTGEKVFLECVQDMDHENMFWYRQDPGLGLRLIYFSYDVKMKEKGDIPEGYSVSREKKERFSLILESASTNQTSMYLCASTPGQTIYEQYFGPGTRLTVT.

The J gene is TRBJ2-1, the V gene TRBV28; tentatively, D is TRBD1 (6 bases). From germline, CDR1 is MDHEN and CDR2 SYDVKM. This CDR3 has 15 residues. Between the trimmed V and J ends, which lost 5 bases and 10 bases, there was a span of 21 bases. The CDR3 DNA reads TGTGCCAGCAGTAGTTTAGGGGTTGAGGGGACAGAGCAGTTCTTC. Amino acid sequence: CASSSLGVEGTEQFF.

The chain combines TRBV24-1 with TRBJ2-5; TRBD2 agrees at 8 bases. The CDR3 runs to 18 residues. V dropped 2 bases and J dropped 2; count of bases not matched to a gene: 12. Per the germline V gene, CDR1 is KGHDR and CDR2 is SFDVKD. CDR3 residues: CATSDSRQRGGTQETQYF. The CDR3 DNA reads as TGTGCCACCAGTGATTCGAGACAACGGGGGGGGACGCAAGAGACCCAGTACTTC.

V and J are TRBV7-8 and TRBJ2-5; 13 nucleotides agree with TRBD2. Germline loops: CDR1 SGHVS, CDR2 FQNEAQ. The CDR3 sequence is 15 residues long. V shed 4 bases, J shed 2 bases, and the junction held 1 base outside the gene matches. In DNA, the CDR3 is TGTGCCAGCAGCTCGACTAGCGGGGGGCAAGAGACCCAGTACTTC. Its translation: CASSSTSGGQETQYF.

The rearrangement joins TRBV28 to TRBJ1-3, with D tentatively TRBD1 (6 bases). The germline V gene has CDR1 MDHEN and CDR2 SYDVKM. This CDR3 has 14 residues. Trimming removed 6 bases at V and 8 bases at J, with 17 bases between. The CDR3 DNA is TGTGCCAGCAGCCGTCCGGGGGGCGAGTACACCATATATTTT. It is translated as CASSRPGGEYTIYF.

The chain links TRBV18 to TRBJ2-5; no definite D call. Germline V gives CDR1 KGHSH, CDR2 LQKENI. The length of the CDR3 is 14 residues. Trimming took off 0 bases at V and 2 bases at J, with 7 bases between the two ends. This CDR3 is CASSPPALQETQYF. CDR3 DNA sequence: TGTGCCAGCTCACCACCGGCCCTTCAAGAGACCCAGTACTTC.

The chain combines TRBV12-3 or TRBV12-4 with TRBJ2-3; 7 bases map to TRBD2. The CDR3 length is 16 residues. Trimming cost V 6 bases and J 1 base; bases outside gene matches: 10. This CDR3 reads CASRGNRGVGTDTQYF. In nucleotides, the CDR3 is TGTGCCAGCAGGGGAAATCGGGGGGTGGGCACAGATACGCAGTATTTT.

V gene TRBV6-2 or TRBV6-3 combines with J gene TRBJ2-5; D possibly corresponds to TRBD1 (5 bases). The CDR3 sequence is 14 residues long. Germline lookup yields CDR1 MNHEY and CDR2 SVGEGT. The V end was cut by 7 bases, the J end by 5 bases, with 17 bases between. The CDR3 here is CASTSTGPRETQYF. CDR3 nucleotide sequence: TGTGCCAGCACTAGTACAGGTCCTAGGGAGACCCAGTACTTC.

The V and J genes are TRBV10-3 and TRBJ1-1, with 8 bases fitting TRBD1. The CDR3 loop spans 13 amino acids. With 6 bases clipped from V and 5 bases from J, the junction kept 5 bases outside the gene matches. CDR1 and CDR2 from the germline V gene are ENHRY and SYGVKD. The CDR3 DNA follows: TGTGCCATCAGGCAGGGGGCTTTTACTGAAGCTTTCTTT. It translates to CAIRQGAFTEAFF.

The genes are TRBV5-6 and TRBJ1-3; D perhaps matches TRBD1 (6 bases). V lost 0 bases, J lost 0 bases, and 16 bases lay in between. The V gene's germline CDR1 is SGHDT and CDR2 YYEEEE. The CDR3 is made up of 18 amino acids. For the CDR3, the DNA is TGTGCCAGCAGCTTGGCCGAAAACAGGGTAGGCTCTGGAAACACCATATATTTT. Translating it yields CASSLAENRVGSGNTIYF.

The J gene is TRBJ1-3, the V gene TRBV20-1; TRBD1 agrees at 12 bases. Trimming at V came to 4 bases and at J to 4 bases, leaving 8 bases not matched to a gene. The CDR3 spans 16 residues. CDR1 and CDR2 (germline): DFQATT, SNEGSKA (reference sequence). The CDR3: CSATRGDRGRGNTIYF. The DNA for the CDR3 is TGCAGTGCTACACGGGGGGACAGGGGGCGAGGAAACACCATATATTTT.

The V and J genes are TRBV5-5 and TRBJ2-1; unclear D gene. V dropped 5 bases and J dropped 0 bases, with 12 bases sitting between them. The CDR3 has 15 residues. Looked up from germline, CDR1 is SGHKS and CDR2 is YYEKEE (reference sequence). CDR3 nucleotides: TGTGCCAGCAGTGGAGCTGGTACCTCCTACAATGAGCAGTTCTTC. It is translated as CASSGAGTSYNEQFF. The whole variable domain, remainder taken from reference TRBV5-5 and TRBJ2-1, is DAGVTQSPTHLIKTRGQQVTLRCSPISGHKSVSWYQQVLGQGPQFIFQYYEKEERGRGNFPDRFSARQFPNYSSELNVNALLLGDSALYLCASSGAGTSYNEQFFGPGTRLTVL.

V gene TRBV7-6 combines with J gene TRBJ1-1, with D uncertain. The CDR3 is made up of 13 amino acids. The germline gives CDR1 SGHVS, CDR2 FNYEAQ. Trimming removed 2 bases from V and 4 bases from J, with 8 bases in between. The CDR3 DNA sequence: TGTGCCAGCAGCTTACGGGCTTTCACTGAAGCTTTCTTT. Encoded protein: CASSLRAFTEAFF.

This clonotype was seen more than once but under ten times. This chain links TRBV9 with TRBJ2-7; 7 nucleotides match TRBD1. The CDR3 runs to 15 residues. The germline V gene encodes CDR1 SGDLS and CDR2 YYNGEE. The trim removed 1 base at V and 2 bases at J, leaving 6 bases unmatched. CDR3 bases: TGTGCCAGCAGCGTACAGCCGGGACAGACCTACGAGCAGTACTTC. It specifies CASSVQPGQTYEQYF.

For this clonotype: A read error may explain this, as a much larger clone is one base away. V is TRBV7-7 and J is TRBJ2-3; D not resolved. Germline CDR1 reads SSHAT; CDR2 reads FNYEAQ (reference sequence). The CDR3 has 10 amino acids. Trimming took off 8 bases at V and 2 bases at J, with 2 bases between the two ends. CDR3 coding DNA: TGTGCCAGCTTCACAGATACGCAGTATTTT. Translation: CASFTDTQYF.